The rows below give T cell receptor beta chains drawn from one sample of a study of TIL therapy for anti-PD-1-resistant metastatic lung cancer. The assay was immunoSEQ multiplex PCR, and TCRdb's table has in-frame clones only and misses some. In the table there are roughly 28,000 clones, roughly three fifths of which are singletons. The sequencing used tumor tissue, collected at baseline. Receptors originate from a woman aged 25-85 years with non-small cell lung cancer. CDR3s include the opening cysteine and the closing phenylalanine or tryptophan. Fields, in order: clone size, D gene, V gene, J gene, CDR3 DNA, CDR3 protein. A D gene is named only where the DNA matches it firmly. Rows give clone size only sometimes, using once, few, many, or a class for an expanded clone.

>.|TRBD1|TRBV10-2|TRBJ1-1
TGCGCCAGCGGGACTCCCGGGACAGGGTCCGTTGCTTTCTTT
CASGTPGTGSVAFF
>once|.|TRBV5-5|TRBJ1-3
TGTGCCAGCAGCTTTAACTCTGGAAACACCATATATTTT
CASSFNSGNTIYF
>.|.|TRBV28|TRBJ1-4
TGTGCCAGCAGTCCCAGGGTACGAAGTGAAAAACTGTTTTTT
CASSPRVRSEKLFF
>.|TRBD1|TRBV5-4|TRBJ1-2
TGTGCCAGCAGACCACCCGGGGACAGGGGTGACTATGGCTACACCTTC
CASRPPGDRGDYGYTF
>.|.|TRBV9|TRBJ2-3
TGTGCCAGCAGCGCTCAGCCGCCAGATACGCAGTATTTT
CASSAQPPDTQYF
>.|.|TRBV15|TRBJ1-1
TGTGCCACCAGCAGACTTAAGAACACTGAAGCTTTCTTT
CATSRLKNTEAFF
>few|TRBD2|TRBV7-9|TRBJ2-7
TGTGCCAGCAGCCGACTAGCGGGAGGCAACGAGCAGTACTTC
CASSRLAGGNEQYF
>.|.|TRBV10-2|TRBJ1-4
TGCGCCAGCAGTACGGAGCCTCGGGAAAAACTGTTTTTT
CASSTEPREKLFF
>few|TRBD2|TRBV7-9|TRBJ2-7
TGTGCCAGCGGGAAGCGGGAGTCGAACAACGAGCAGTACTTC
CASGKRESNNEQYF
>.|.|TRBV20-1|TRBJ2-7
TGCAGTGCACTCGGACAGAACTGGCAGTACTTC
CSALGQNWQYF
>few|.|TRBV2|TRBJ2-1
TGTGCCAGCAGGAAGAGTAATGAGCAGTTCTTC
CASRKSNEQFF
>.|TRBD1|TRBV9|TRBJ2-2
TGTGCCAGCAGCGTAGACAGGGGGAACACCGGGGAGCTGTTTTTT
CASSVDRGNTGELFF
>few|TRBD2|TRBV7-8|TRBJ2-5
TGTGCCAGCAGCTTAGGAGTAGCGGGAGGGGGGGCAGAGACCCAGTACTTC
CASSLGVAGGGAETQYF
>.|.|TRBV5-4|TRBJ1-1
TGTGCCAGCACCTTGGGGGCAGGGGAGAACACTGAAGCTTTCTTT
CASTLGAGENTEAFF
>.|.|TRBV6-1|TRBJ1-1
TGTGCCAGCAGTGAAGAAGGGGCGGGCACTGAAGCTTTCTTT
CASSEEGAGTEAFF
>.|.|TRBV29-1|TRBJ2-6
TGCAGCGTTGAAGAAGCAATGGACGCCTTTGGGGCCAACGTCCTGACTTTC
CSVEEAMDAFGANVLTF